This TCR beta chain stems from a study of low-dose radiotherapy and immunotherapy resistance in tumors. The overall study: Individuals in Cohort 2 had 1 Gy per fraction every two weeks, adding up to 13 Gy over 26 weeks.

V trimming: 4 bases; J trimming: 7 bases; junction bases outside the gene matches: 3. The CDR3 spans 14 residues. CDR1 and CDR2 from the germline V gene are SGHRS and YFSETQ. Time point meaning: after trial treatment. Treatment reported: LDRT plus nivolumab, ipilimumab, low-dose cyclophosphamide and aspirin (RACIN trial). This clonotype was seen many times. Alpha- and beta-chain coverage of first-strand cDNA came from TRAV- and TRBV-specific primers. Both a constant-region primer and a V-primer adapter served to amplify TCRs across 15 to 20 PCR cycles. TCRdb processed the reads anew with MiXCR; each CDR3 protein has one entry. The sample yields 39,000 or so distinct CDR3 sequences, less than 25% seen once.

V usage is TRBV5-1 and J usage is TRBJ2-6, with 9 bases that match TRBD1. The source is a female donor with ovarian cancer. Sequenced here: PBMCs, sampled after low-dose radiotherapy plus immunotherapy. As DNA, the CDR3 is TGCGCCAGCAGCGGGACAGGGTTAGCCAACGTCCTGACTTTC. Protein product: CASSGTGLANVLTF.